This TCR beta chain was found in a study of blood T cells in healthy people across ages (dated by TCRdb to about 2015). Describing the broader study: In model experiments, template switching captured about one uniquely barcoded TCR beta cDNA molecule for every two T cells. Using deep sequencing normalized with unique cDNA molecular identifiers, the study measured how TCR beta repertoire diversity changes with age. Donors were grouped into four age groups: young (average approximately 16 years), middle-aged (around 39), aged (around 66) and long-lived (just over 80). To avoid experimental bias, donors of different ages were randomly spread across the sequencing lanes. For two donors (one aged 18 to 29 and one aged 80 or older), the study analyzed two additional independent replicas of 1 million unique cDNA reads from the same blood draw.

The roughly 42 donors, aged about 6 to 100 years, were systemically healthy Caucasian individuals from Russia. Each donor gave roughly 11 milliliters of peripheral blood, drawn into EDTA-treated Vacutainer tubes. Ficoll-Paque density-gradient centrifugation was used to isolate PBMCs, with at least 7 million per sample. Trizol reagent was used to extract total RNA from the PBMCs, yielding at least 6 micrograms per sample. For every donor, an aliquot of PBMCs went through flow cytometry to measure the percentages of naive CD45RAhigh/CD27high T cells. This clonotype was recorded a few times. Its antigen target is currently unknown. There are no base qualities to consult, and no much larger clone falls within one base. The library was built by means of 5' RACE. Sequencing instrument: Illumina HiSeq 2500. A second roughly 6 to 12 cycle PCR used a sample-barcoded 5' primer and a J-beta primer mix. Each TCR beta cDNA molecule received a unique molecular identifier from a template-switch 5' adaptor carrying 12 random nucleotides. Each sample yielded at least 3 million CDR3-containing paired-end reads. All of the RNA was converted into first-strand cDNA using the Mint cDNA synthesis kit, with a TRBC-specific oligonucleotide serving as the primer. Following uracil-DNA glycosylase treatment, a first 18-cycle PCR with universal primers M1SS and BC2_uni_R was performed on all cDNA. Per the authors' processing: For normalization, 1 million high-quality reads were randomly selected from each sample, with every read carrying a distinct molecular identifier. Reads sharing molecular identifiers were discarded rather than binned into consensus sequences. CDR3 identification, clonotype clustering and error correction used MiTCR with a Q25 quality threshold and the strictest error-elimination algorithm. A nonparametric unseen species model using Euler transformation provided a lower-bound estimate of total TCR beta diversity. In TCRdb, the public reads were trimmed at Q25 with fastp and aligned with MiXCR, with productive beta chains retained. CDR3 protein duplicates are merged, each entry listing the most common genes and DNA. These V and J calls rely on TCRdb rather than the paper's analysis. The table for this sample lists around 1,600,000 distinct CDR3 sequences; 42% of them were counted only once. The ten top clones hold roughly 3.7% of the sample.

Overall study results and their limits: The percentage of naive T cells measured by flow cytometry correlated strongly with observed TCR beta diversity. Estimates of total diversity from one million sequenced T cells were regarded as lower bounds and underestimates. Because the CMV infection status of the donors was unknown, age-related changes in expanded clonotypes may potentially have been confounded. Compared with the aged group, the long-lived group had more naive CD4+ T cells, fewer expanded clones and increased TCR diversity, suggesting age selection. Conclusive comparison of naive and antigen-experienced compartments was prevented by the profiling of bulk unsorted PBMCs. As age increased, observed TCR beta diversity per million T cells dropped in a roughly linear way, and a significant reduction was already evident by age approximately 40.

The sample comprised blood. This TCR was recovered from a woman aged 18-30 years in good health.

The CDR3 here reads CASSLGLSKVNTEAFF. The bases are TGTGCCAGCAGCTTAGGTTTATCAAAGGTGAACACTGAAGCTTTCTTT. The rearrangement combines TRBV7-9 with TRBJ1-1, with no reliable assignment of the D segment. The CDR3 runs 16 residues from the cysteine to the phenylalanine. The DNA shown is the 48-base CDR3, in frame from base 1. Trimming takes 1 base from V and 0 bases from J, and the germline ends sit 12 bases apart. For CDR1 and CDR2, the germline V gene (reference sequence) lists SEHNR and FQNEAQ.